This T cell receptor (beta chain) appears in the sequencing data of a study of shared clonotypes between healthy human individuals. The quantity of DNA used in unsorted PBMC replicate PCRs was 250 to 350 ng, corresponding to tens of thousands of T cell genomes. The sequencing of unsorted PBMC DNA took place on ten immunoSEQ deep assay plates. Sequencing was performed with immunoSEQ multiplex PCR; in TCRdb, only in-frame clones are kept and a portion is missing. Of some 500,000 clones listed, approximately 71% were seen once; the top ten hold 12%. Donors, without exception, were Caucasian adults residing in Nashville, Tennessee. The sequenced material came from PBMCs. This receptor was taken from a woman aged 40-49 years in good health. Some clones in this sample may be carry-over from other donors' samples.

Here the CDR3 reads CASSSPGLAGAADTQYF. For the CDR3, the DNA is TGTGCCAGTAGTAGCCCGGGACTAGCGGGAGCGGCAGATACGCAGTATTTT. This sequence joins TRBV19 and TRBJ2-3; 14 nucleotides line up with TRBD2. Trimming cost V 4 bases and J 4 bases; bases outside gene matches: 7. Germline CDR1 is LNHDA and CDR2 is SQIVND (reference sequence). The CDR3 extends over 17 amino acids.